The 22 T cell receptor beta chains below all came from one sample that was sequenced in a study of regulatory T cells in long-lasting Graves disease. Specified time point: newly diagnosed GD, antithyroid drugs for less than 3 months. The authors made the TCR library using RNA they extracted from PBMCs. According to the study, TCR beta libraries were built with iRepertoire HTBI primers and CDR3-region Arm-PCR. TCRdb fed the multiplex PCR reads into MiXCR, producing one record per CDR3 protein. The sample lists hundreds of thousands of distinct CDR3 sequences; around 17% were seen once. These data were likewise used in another study, on T cells in Graves' hyperthyroidism and ophthalmopathy.

The sample was peripheral blood mononuclear cells (PBMCs), taken at new diagnosis, from a patient treated with antithyroid drugs. The receptor source for this set is a woman younger than 45 with Graves disease.

This chain's CDR3 is CASSLVGGVNEQFF. The CDR3 DNA follows: TGTGCCAGCAGCTTAGTGGGGGGAGTAAATGAGCAGTTCTTC. V gene TRBV7-3 combines with J gene TRBJ2-1; the D gene is possibly TRBD2 (6 bases). The CDR3 totals 14 residues. V lost 2 bases to trimming and J lost 7 bases, with 12 bases between them. Per the germline V gene, CDR1 is SGHTA and CDR2 is FQGTGA.

This clonotype was detected only a few times. The chain links TRBV18 to TRBJ2-5, with 7 bases fitting TRBD1. This CDR3 region has 16 residues. Germline-derived CDR1 and CDR2 are KGHSH and LQKENI. The J segment lost 6 bases and the V segment lost 2 bases, leaving 12 bases of the junction unmatched. This chain's CDR3 is CASSPGDRFFQKTQYF. DNA for the CDR3: TGTGCCAGCTCACCAGGGGACAGATTCTTCCAGAAGACCCAGTACTTC.

This clonotype was counted ten times or more. This sequence joins TRBV29-1 and TRBJ2-3, with 8 nucleotides matching TRBD1. With V trimmed by 3 bases and J by 1 base, 6 bases remained unmatched. CDR3 size: 15 residues. CDR1 is SQVTM, CDR2 ANQGSEA, per germline. The CDR3 DNA reads as TGCAGCGTTGATCTTCAGGGGGCCCGCACAGATACGCAGTATTTT. Protein product: CSVDLQGARTDTQYF.

This clonotype was counted at least ten times. The chain couples TRBV30 to TRBJ1-1; perhaps TRBD1 as D (5 bases). V was trimmed by 1 base and J by 1 base, leaving 7 bases between them. This CDR3 contains 13 residues. Germline assignment: CDR1 GTSNPN and CDR2 SVGIG (reference sequence). The CDR3 sequence is CAWSAGTNTEAFF. The CDR3 DNA reads TGTGCCTGGAGTGCAGGGACGAACACTGAAGCTTTCTTT.

This clonotype was seen a handful of times. The chain employs TRBV19 and TRBJ1-2, with D unclear. In germline, CDR1 is LNHDA, CDR2 SQIVND (reference sequence). Between the trimmed V and J ends, which lost 5 bases and 4 bases, there was a span of 11 bases. The CDR3 sequence is 13 residues long. The CDR3 nucleotides are TGTGCCAGTAGTGAAGGACCGCCCTATGGCTACACCTTC. This sequence encodes CASSEGPPYGYTF.

Ten or more counts support this clonotype. This sequence joins TRBV2 and TRBJ2-7; possible D gene TRBD2, 6 bases. CDR3 length: 13 amino acids. Per germline, CDR1 SNHLY and CDR2 FYNNEI. The ends were cut back, 7 bases at V and 0 bases at J, with 10 bases in the middle. CDR3 DNA sequence: TGTGCCAGCACGGGACTGAGCTCCTACGAGCAGTACTTC. Its protein product is CASTGLSSYEQYF.

The chain joins TRBV2 to TRBJ1-2; D not certain. V lost 7 bases and J 8 bases, leaving 8 bases between the germline ends. This CDR3 spans 10 amino acids. Germline V gives CDR1 SNHLY, CDR2 FYNNEI. CDR3 in DNA: TGTGCCAGCACCGGGAAAGGCTACACCTTC. Residues: CASTGKGYTF. The full variable domain, completed using reference TRBV2 and TRBJ1-2, is EPEVTQTPSHQVTQMGQEVILRCVPISNHLYFYWYRQILGQKVEFLVSFYNNEISEKSEIFDDQFSVERPDGSNFTLKIRSTKLEDSAMYFCASTGKGYTFGSGTRLTVV.

Many counts were recorded for this clonotype. This rearrangement joins TRBV3-1 to TRBJ1-3; D is uncertain. Germline V CDR1 and CDR2: LGHDT, YNNKEL (reference sequence). The V and J ends lost 1 base and 4 bases respectively, with 17 bases between them. This CDR3 has 17 residues. The CDR3 sequence is CASSQVLTGTSGNTIYF. In DNA form, the CDR3 reads TGTGCCAGCAGCCAAGTTTTGACGGGTACGAGCGGAAACACCATATATTTT.

The chain combines TRBV20-1 with TRBJ2-1; 12 nucleotides match TRBD1. CDR3 length equals 15 residues. Germline V gives CDR1 DFQATT, CDR2 SNEGSKA (reference sequence). Germline trimming cut 3 bases from V and 8 bases from J; bases unmatched to any gene: 8. The CDR3 sequence: CSASVWDRGHHEQFF. CDR3 coding DNA: TGCAGTGCTAGTGTGTGGGACAGGGGGCACCATGAGCAGTTCTTC.

This clonotype appeared many times. The chain joins TRBV27 to TRBJ1-5; possible D gene TRBD1, 5 bases. There are 13 residues in the CDR3. Trimming removed 7 bases at V and 1 base at J, with 8 bases between. Germline assignment: CDR1 MNHEY and CDR2 SMNVEV (reference sequence). The CDR3 nucleotides are TGTGCCAGCAAACGACAGAGCAATCAGCCCCAGCATTTT. It translates to CASKRQSNQPQHF.

This chain connects TRBV11-2 to TRBJ2-5, with 8 bases fitting TRBD2. Germline assignment: CDR1 SGHAT and CDR2 FQNNGV. Losses at the gene ends were 5 bases for V and 0 bases for J; bases not matched to a gene: 5. The CDR3 is made up of 15 amino acids. The CDR3 DNA reads TGTGCCAGCAGCCCGAGACTAGCGTACCAAGAGACCCAGTACTTC. It specifies CASSPRLAYQETQYF.

This clonotype was counted ten times or more. This chain joins TRBV28 and TRBJ1-2; 12 bases align to TRBD1. The CDR3 loop spans 15 amino acids. V lost 5 bases to trimming and J lost 7 bases; unmatched junction nucleotides: 8. In germline, CDR1 is MDHEN, CDR2 SYDVKM. The CDR3 region has the DNA TGTGCCAGCAGTACGTCCGGGACAGGGGGCTCTGGCTACACCTTC. This encodes CASSTSGTGGSGYTF.

Ten or more counts support this clonotype. Its ends do not fully match the called genes, so a read error is possible. The J gene is TRBJ2-7, the V gene TRBV5-1, with no clear D. CDR3 length: 14 amino acids. The germline V gene has CDR1 SGHRS and CDR2 YFSETQ. Written as DNA, the CDR3 is TGCGCCAGCAGCTTGGAGATAAACTCCCACGAGCAGTACTTC. Protein sequence: CASSLEINSHEQYF.

This clonotype was detected many times. The chain has TRBV6-2 or TRBV6-3 and TRBJ2-1; no firm D call. The CDR3 is made up of 15 amino acids. Germline CDR1 and CDR2: MNHEY and SVGEGT. Trimming removed 6 bases at V and 9 bases at J, with 21 bases between. The CDR3 spells CASSPSGPHVGEQFF. As DNA, the CDR3 is TGTGCCAGCAGCCCCTCCGGGCCCCATGTTGGTGAGCAGTTCTTC.

This clonotype was detected many times. The genes are TRBV29-1 and TRBJ1-5; D might be TRBD1 (6 bases). The germline V and J ends were trimmed by 5 bases and 5 bases, with 13 bases remaining between them. This CDR3 comprises 13 residues. Germline loops: CDR1 SQVTM, CDR2 ANQGSEA. The CDR3, as DNA: TGCAGCGTTTCCACAGGGCGGGATCAGCCCCAGCATTTT. Protein: CSVSTGRDQPQHF. Based on the CDR3 plus reference TRBV29-1 and TRBJ1-5, the full variable domain is SAVISQKPSRDICQRGTSLTIQCQVDSQVTMMFWYRQQPGQSLTLIATANQGSEATYESGFVIDKFPISRPNLTFSTLTVSNMSPEDSSIYLCSVSTGRDQPQHFGDGTRLSIL.

The chain joins TRBV19 to TRBJ2-5; maybe TRBD2 (5 bases). The CDR3 loop spans 14 amino acids. CDR1 is LNHDA and CDR2 is SQIVND in the germline V gene (reference sequence). V was trimmed by 3 bases and J by 0 bases, leaving 8 bases between them. This chain's CDR3 is CASSILANQETQYF. CDR3 bases: TGTGCCAGTAGTATTTTAGCGAACCAAGAGACCCAGTACTTC.

Regarding this clonotype: A clone one base away is much larger, so this may be a read error. The CDR3 does not end in the conserved phenylalanine or tryptophan, so this is likely a read error. V gene TRBV6-1 combines with J gene TRBJ1-6; 9 bases line up with TRBD1. V gave up 7 bases and J gave up 10 bases; unmatched junction bases: 11. The CDR3 loop spans 15 amino acids. In germline, CDR1 is MNHNS, CDR2 SASEGT. The DNA for the CDR3 is TGTGCCAGCACCGCGAAGGGACAGGGCGAGTCACCCCTCCACCTT. Its translation is CASTAKGQGESPLHL.

This clonotype occurred many times. The genes are TRBV7-2 and TRBJ2-1, with no clear D. Trimming removed 2 bases at V and 0 bases at J, with 17 bases between. The CDR3 loop spans 18 amino acids. CDR1 is SGHTA, CDR2 FQGNSA, per germline. This chain's CDR3 is CASSLNSYAASSYNEQFF. As DNA, the CDR3 is TGTGCCAGCAGCTTAAATTCATACGCGGCGAGCTCCTACAATGAGCAGTTCTTC. The full variable domain, with the rest looked up from reference TRBV7-2 and TRBJ2-1, is GAGVSQSPSNKVTEKGKDVELRCDPISGHTALYWYRQSLGQGLEFLIYFQGNSAPDKSGLPSDRFSAERTGGSVSTLTIQRTQQEDSAVYLCASSLNSYAASSYNEQFFGPGTRLTVL.

For this clonotype: Relative to the germline gene, one junction end is altered; a read error may explain this. The chain couples TRBV6-1 to TRBJ2-7; 9 positions match TRBD2. Per germline, CDR1 MNHNS and CDR2 SASEGT. The CDR3 runs to 15 residues. The CDR3 DNA is TGTGCCGGCAGCCTTAAGCGGGAGGCGAACTACGAGCAGTACTTC. Protein product: CAGSLKREANYEQYF.

V gene TRBV6-2 or TRBV6-3 combines with J gene TRBJ2-7, with D perhaps matching TRBD1 (6 bases). Trimming took 5 bases from V and 2 from J, leaving 13 bases between them. Germline assignment: CDR1 MNHEY and CDR2 SVGEGT. The CDR3 is 14 residues long. The CDR3 coding sequence is TGTGCCAGCAGTGAAGGGGGAATCGCCTACGAGCAGTACTTC. Protein: CASSEGGIAYEQYF.

This chain joins TRBV10-2 and TRBJ2-2; D call uncertain. The CDR3 totals 16 residues. Per the germline V gene, CDR1 is WSHSY and CDR2 is SAAADI. V lost 3 bases and J lost 4, with 15 bases in between. CDR3 in DNA: TGCGCCAGCAGTGATCACCAGGCTAGAAGCACCGGGGAGCTGTTTTTT. This codes for CASSDHQARSTGELFF.

CDR3 sequence (DNA): TGTGCCAGCAGCTTGAGCCTAGCGGGAGCTACTGAGCAGTTCTTC. It translates to CASSLSLAGATEQFF. The chain links TRBV5-4 to TRBJ2-1, with 10 bases fitting TRBD2. This CDR3 comprises 15 residues. The germline CDR1 and CDR2 sequences are SGHNT and YYREEE (reference sequence). The trim removed 1 base at V and 9 bases at J, leaving 7 bases unmatched.